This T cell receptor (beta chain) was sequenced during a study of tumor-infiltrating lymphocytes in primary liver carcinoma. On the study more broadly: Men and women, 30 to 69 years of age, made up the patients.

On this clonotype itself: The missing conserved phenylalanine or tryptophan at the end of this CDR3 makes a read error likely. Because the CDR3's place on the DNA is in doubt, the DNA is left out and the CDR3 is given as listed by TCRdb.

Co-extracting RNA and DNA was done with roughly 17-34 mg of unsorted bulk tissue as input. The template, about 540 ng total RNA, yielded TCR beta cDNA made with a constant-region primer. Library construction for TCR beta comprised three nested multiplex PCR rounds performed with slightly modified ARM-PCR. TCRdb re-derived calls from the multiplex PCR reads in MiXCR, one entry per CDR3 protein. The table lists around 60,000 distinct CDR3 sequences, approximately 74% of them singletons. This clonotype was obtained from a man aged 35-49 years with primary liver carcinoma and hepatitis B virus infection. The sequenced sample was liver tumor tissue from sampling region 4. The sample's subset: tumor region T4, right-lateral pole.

The CDR3: CASSQSDMSNEKLFL. The chain carries TRBV4-3 and TRBJ1-4; the table's D call, TRBD1, was not checked against the DNA. The CDR3 region is 15 residues in length, termini included. Per germline, CDR1 LGHNA and CDR2 YSLEER.